This T cell receptor beta chain is drawn from a study of blood T cell repertoires in COVID-19. In the study's own analysis: Reference gene primer amplification yielded estimated nucleated cell counts. Clones were sequenced by immunoSEQ multiplex PCR, and TCRdb holds only the in-frame ones, with some missing. Clone size and the V and J calls come from that table; the DNA yielded D and trimming. There are approximately 280,000 clones in the sample; approximately 83% occur only once, and around 2.1% lies in the top ten. This clone came up a few times. CDR3 size: 16 residues. V lost 4 bases and J lost 0, with 13 bases in between. CDR1 is LGHDT and CDR2 is YNNKEL in the germline V gene (reference sequence).

Specimen: peripheral blood. This chain links TRBV3-1 (or the pseudogene TRBV3-2) with TRBJ1-3; a possible D gene is TRBD1 (6 bases). The source of this sequence is a young woman who had recovered from COVID-19. The CDR3 DNA is TGTGCCAGCAGCCGACGGACAGAAAGCTCTGGAAACACCATATATTTT. It encodes CASSRRTESSGNTIYF.